This is a list of T cell receptor beta chains from one sample in a study of blood T cell repertoires in COVID-19. Some clones are missing from TCRdb's copy, which holds only in-frame ones; the method was immunoSEQ multiplex PCR. The sample yields about 170,000 clones, over 65% seen once. Sequencing was carried out using peripheral blood. The receptors originated from a woman aged 80 or over with acute or convalescent COVID-19. Each CDR3 is given with its conserved first and last residue. The order of the fields is clone size, J gene, V gene, CDR3 length, D gene, CDR3 DNA, CDR3 protein. The D gene is left open where the match is weak. Clone size is not always given. Where it is, it says once, few, many or a class for expanded clones.

clone_size: few; j_call: TRBJ2-5; v_call: TRBV30; cdr3_length: 17; d_call: NA; cdr3_nt: TGTGCCTGGAGTAGATGGGGTGTGGGTACAGGTTTAGAGACCCAGTACTTC; cdr3_aa: CAWSRWGVGTGLETQYF
clone_size: NA; j_call: TRBJ1-5; v_call: TRBV27; cdr3_length: 15; d_call: TRBD1; cdr3_nt: TGTGCCAGCAGTTCACTGACAGGGGGCAATCAGCCCCAGCATTTT; cdr3_aa: CASSSLTGGNQPQHF
clone_size: NA; j_call: TRBJ2-1; v_call: TRBV10-1; cdr3_length: 14; d_call: TRBD2; cdr3_nt: TGCGCCAGCAGGCCGGGACTAGGGAACAATGAGCAGTTCTTC; cdr3_aa: CASRPGLGNNEQFF
clone_size: NA; j_call: TRBJ2-7; v_call: TRBV28; cdr3_length: 15; d_call: TRBD2; cdr3_nt: TGTGCCAGCAGTTCCCCGGGAGGGGGTAGCTACGAGCAGTACTTC; cdr3_aa: CASSSPGGGSYEQYF
clone_size: NA; j_call: TRBJ2-3; v_call: TRBV24-1; cdr3_length: 17; d_call: NA; cdr3_nt: TGTGCCACCAGTGACCCCCTTAGCGGTTCTAGCACAGATACGCAGTATTTT; cdr3_aa: CATSDPLSGSSTDTQYF
clone_size: NA; j_call: TRBJ1-2; v_call: TRBV6-5; cdr3_length: 14; d_call: TRBD1; cdr3_nt: TGTGCCAGCAGTATCGGACAGGGAGCCTATGGCTACACCTTC; cdr3_aa: CASSIGQGAYGYTF
clone_size: few; j_call: TRBJ2-7; v_call: TRBV7-9; cdr3_length: 14; d_call: NA; cdr3_nt: TGTGCCAGCAGCTTAGCGGGCAGGGCCTACGAGCAGTACTTC; cdr3_aa: CASSLAGRAYEQYF
clone_size: NA; j_call: TRBJ1-1; v_call: TRBV6-2/TRBV6-3; cdr3_length: 14; d_call: NA; cdr3_nt: TGTGCCAGCAGTTACCCAGGGCAGAACACTGAAGCTTTCTTT; cdr3_aa: CASSYPGQNTEAFF
clone_size: once; j_call: TRBJ1-4; v_call: TRBV6-6; cdr3_length: 15; d_call: NA; cdr3_nt: TGTGCCAGCAGTTACTCGGCGTCCCGCGGTGAAAAACTGTTTTTT; cdr3_aa: CASSYSASRGEKLFF
clone_size: NA; j_call: TRBJ1-5; v_call: TRBV6-6; cdr3_length: 15; d_call: NA; cdr3_nt: TGTGCCAGCAGCGACACAGGAGAAGCATATCAGCCCCAGCATTTT; cdr3_aa: CASSDTGEAYQPQHF
clone_size: NA; j_call: TRBJ2-1; v_call: TRBV6-2/TRBV6-3; cdr3_length: 18; d_call: TRBD2; cdr3_nt: TGTGCCAGCAGTCTCGGACTAGCGGGAGTATTAGTATACAATGAGCAGTTCTTC; cdr3_aa: CASSLGLAGVLVYNEQFF
clone_size: NA; j_call: TRBJ2-7; v_call: TRBV27; cdr3_length: 16; d_call: TRBD2; cdr3_nt: TGTGCCAGCAGTTTATTGGTAGCGGGGTACTCCTACGAGCAGTACTTC; cdr3_aa: CASSLLVAGYSYEQYF
clone_size: many; j_call: TRBJ2-6; v_call: TRBV29-1; cdr3_length: 17; d_call: TRBD1; cdr3_nt: TGCAGCGTTGACGAGGACAGGGGGCTAGGTGGGGCCAACGTCCTGACTTTC; cdr3_aa: CSVDEDRGLGGANVLTF
clone_size: few; j_call: TRBJ2-7; v_call: TRBV6-2/TRBV6-3; cdr3_length: 18; d_call: NA; cdr3_nt: TGTGCCAGCAGTTACTCACCCCAAACTGAGCCCTACTCCTACGAGCAGTACTTC; cdr3_aa: CASSYSPQTEPYSYEQYF
clone_size: NA; j_call: TRBJ2-7; v_call: TRBV6-5; cdr3_length: 13; d_call: TRBD2; cdr3_nt: TGTGCCAGCAGGAAACTAGCGGACTACGAGCAGTACTTC; cdr3_aa: CASRKLADYEQYF
clone_size: once; j_call: TRBJ2-7; v_call: TRBV27; cdr3_length: 13; d_call: TRBD1; cdr3_nt: TGTGCCAGTTGGACAGGGGGTAACTACGAGCAGTACTTC; cdr3_aa: CASWTGGNYEQYF
clone_size: NA; j_call: TRBJ2-7; v_call: TRBV12-3/TRBV12-4; cdr3_length: 11; d_call: NA; cdr3_nt: TGTGCCAGCAGTTTATATAAAGAGCAGTACTTC; cdr3_aa: CASSLYKEQYF
clone_size: few; j_call: TRBJ2-7; v_call: TRBV11-2; cdr3_length: 13; d_call: NA; cdr3_nt: TGTGCCAGCAGCTTAGACTACTCCTACGAGCAGTACTTC; cdr3_aa: CASSLDYSYEQYF
clone_size: once; j_call: TRBJ2-7; v_call: TRBV4-3; cdr3_length: 15; d_call: NA; cdr3_nt: TGCGCCAGCAGGATTTGGTTGACTAGTCCCTCCGAGCAGTACTTC; cdr3_aa: CASRIWLTSPSEQYF
clone_size: NA; j_call: TRBJ1-1; v_call: TRBV27; cdr3_length: 14; d_call: NA; cdr3_nt: TGTGCCAGCAGGACCCAGGGAATGAACACTGAAGCTTTCTTT; cdr3_aa: CASRTQGMNTEAFF
clone_size: NA; j_call: TRBJ1-2; v_call: TRBV6-1; cdr3_length: 13; d_call: NA; cdr3_nt: TGTGCCAGCAGTGAGACTGACAACTATGGCTACACCTTC; cdr3_aa: CASSETDNYGYTF
clone_size: NA; j_call: TRBJ2-7; v_call: TRBV11-2; cdr3_length: 14; d_call: NA; cdr3_nt: TGTGCCAGCAGCTTAGGAAGAGTTAGCGCCGAGCAGTACTTC; cdr3_aa: CASSLGRVSAEQYF
clone_size: NA; j_call: TRBJ2-6; v_call: TRBV12-3/TRBV12-4; cdr3_length: 13; d_call: NA; cdr3_nt: TGTGCCAGCACCCGGCTAGATTCGGACGTCCTGACTTTC; cdr3_aa: CASTRLDSDVLTF
clone_size: NA; j_call: TRBJ1-3; v_call: TRBV4-3; cdr3_length: 16; d_call: NA; cdr3_nt: TGCGCCAGCAGCCACACGACAGGAAAACTCGGAAACACCATATATTTT; cdr3_aa: CASSHTTGKLGNTIYF
clone_size: NA; j_call: TRBJ2-1; v_call: TRBV9; cdr3_length: 15; d_call: NA; cdr3_nt: TGTGCCAGCAGCCGCCCCGACTCCTACTACAATGAGCAGTTCTTC; cdr3_aa: CASSRPDSYYNEQFF
clone_size: NA; j_call: TRBJ2-7; v_call: TRBV7-9; cdr3_length: 14; d_call: TRBD2; cdr3_nt: TGTGCCAGCAGCTGGGCGGGAGTAAGCTACGAGCAGTACTTC; cdr3_aa: CASSWAGVSYEQYF
clone_size: NA; j_call: TRBJ1-6; v_call: TRBV5-1; cdr3_length: 16; d_call: TRBD1; cdr3_nt: TGCGCCAGCAGTACGACAGGGACGGTTAGGGATTCACCCCTCCACTTT; cdr3_aa: CASSTTGTVRDSPLHF